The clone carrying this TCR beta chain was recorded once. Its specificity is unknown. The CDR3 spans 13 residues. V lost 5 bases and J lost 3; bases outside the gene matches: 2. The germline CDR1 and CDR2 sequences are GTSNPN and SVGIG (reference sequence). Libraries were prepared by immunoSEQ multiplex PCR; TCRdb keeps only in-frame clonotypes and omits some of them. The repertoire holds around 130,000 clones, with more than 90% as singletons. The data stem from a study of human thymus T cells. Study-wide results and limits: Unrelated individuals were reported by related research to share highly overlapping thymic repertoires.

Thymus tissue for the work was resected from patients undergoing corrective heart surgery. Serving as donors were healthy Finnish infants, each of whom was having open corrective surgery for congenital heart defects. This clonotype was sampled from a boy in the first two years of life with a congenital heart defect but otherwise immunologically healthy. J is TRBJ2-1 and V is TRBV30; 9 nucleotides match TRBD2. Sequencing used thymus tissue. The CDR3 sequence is CAWGLANYNEQFF. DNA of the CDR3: TGTGCCTGGGGACTAGCGAACTACAATGAGCAGTTCTTC.